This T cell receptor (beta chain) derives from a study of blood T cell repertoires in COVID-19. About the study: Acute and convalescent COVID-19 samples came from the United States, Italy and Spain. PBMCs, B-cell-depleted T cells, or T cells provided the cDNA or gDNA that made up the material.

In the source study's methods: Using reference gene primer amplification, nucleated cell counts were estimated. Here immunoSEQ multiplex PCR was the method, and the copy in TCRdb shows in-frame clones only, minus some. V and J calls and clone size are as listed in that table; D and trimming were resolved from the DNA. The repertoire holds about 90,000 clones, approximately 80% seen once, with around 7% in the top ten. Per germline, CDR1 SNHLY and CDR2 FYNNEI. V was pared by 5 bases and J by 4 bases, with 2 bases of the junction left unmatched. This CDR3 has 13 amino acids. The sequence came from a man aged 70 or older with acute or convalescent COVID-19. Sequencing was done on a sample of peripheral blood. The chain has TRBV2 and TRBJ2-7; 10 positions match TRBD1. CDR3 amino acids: CASSWDRGYEQYF. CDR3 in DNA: TGTGCCAGCAGTTGGGACAGGGGTTACGAGCAGTACTTC.